The T cell receptor beta chain described here comes from a study of Ad26.COV2.S vaccination and SARS-CoV-2 variants. Study context: Within the COV1001 Ad26.COV2.S trial arm, the donor was enrolled.

Per germline, CDR1 SGDLS and CDR2 YYNGEE. J lost 0 bases, V lost 0 bases, and 6 bases had no gene match. The CDR3 is 17 residues long. Indicated treatment: roughly 20 received Ad26.COV2.S at low or high dose, single or two shots; several received placebo; per-sample allocation not given. All samples were drawn on day 63, counting from the first vaccine or placebo injection. Vaccination used an Ad26 vector expressing Wuhan-strain SARS-CoV-2 spike. Clones were read by immunoSEQ multiplex PCR, and TCRdb kept only the in-frame ones, dropping some. The top ten hold roughly 4.3% of the sample, which has 400,000 to 450,000 clones, about 92% seen once.

This clonotype originated in a person between 18 and 65 years old who received the Ad26.COV2.S COVID-19 vaccine or a placebo. The chain uses TRBV9 and TRBJ2-3; 8 bases fit TRBD2. The input for sequencing was peripheral blood, taken in a trial of Ad26.COV2.S vaccine versus placebo. CDR3 in DNA: TGTGCCAGCAGCGTAGCCCCTAGCGGGCCTAGCACAGATACGCAGTATTTT. Amino acids: CASSVAPSGPSTDTQYF.